This T cell receptor beta chain was recovered during a study of T-cell reconstitution after alpha-beta-depleted transplantation in children. General study points: T-cell counts and diversity at one year post-transplant came mainly from newly produced T cells. Reported findings indicate that, about two months after transplant, alpha-beta T cells came from several hundred expanded clones, which were derived from non-depleted graft cells.

There are many counts of this clonotype. The antigen is undetermined. The TCRbeta library incorporated unique molecular identifiers. One entry per CDR3 protein, called by TCRdb with MiXCR from the PCR reads. The sample holds approximately 170,000 distinct CDR3 sequences; over 8.5% are singletons and the top ten take 13%. This TCR derives from a boy aged 2 to 9 with acute myeloid leukemia, due to receive a stem cell transplant. Sample: PBMCs, taken before TCRalphabeta/CD19-depleted stem cell transplant.

The CDR3 region has the DNA TGCAGTGCCCCTCGGGACGCAAGGGATACGCAGTATTTT. Translating it yields CSAPRDARDTQYF. This chain connects TRBV20-1 to TRBJ2-3; D is tentatively TRBD1 or TRBD2 (5 bases each). V lost 6 bases to trimming and J lost 6 bases, with 16 bases between them. The CDR3 consists of 13 residues. Germline lookup yields CDR1 DFQATT and CDR2 SNEGSKA (reference sequence).